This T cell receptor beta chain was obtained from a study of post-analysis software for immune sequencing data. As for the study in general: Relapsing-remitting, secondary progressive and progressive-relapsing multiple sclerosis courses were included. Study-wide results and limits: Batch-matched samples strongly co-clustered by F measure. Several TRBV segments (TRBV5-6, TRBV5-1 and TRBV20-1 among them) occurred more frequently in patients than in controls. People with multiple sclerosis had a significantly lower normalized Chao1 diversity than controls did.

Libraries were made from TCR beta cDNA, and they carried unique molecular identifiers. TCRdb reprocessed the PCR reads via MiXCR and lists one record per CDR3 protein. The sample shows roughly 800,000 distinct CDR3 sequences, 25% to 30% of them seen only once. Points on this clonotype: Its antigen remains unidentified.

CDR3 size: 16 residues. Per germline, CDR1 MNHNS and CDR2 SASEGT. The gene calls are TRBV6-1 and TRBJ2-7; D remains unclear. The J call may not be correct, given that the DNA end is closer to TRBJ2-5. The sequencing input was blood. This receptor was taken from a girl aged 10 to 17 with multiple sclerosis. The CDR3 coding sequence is TGTGCCAGCAGTGAATCCTGGGGTGGGGTCGGAGAGACCCAGTACTTC. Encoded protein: CASSESWGGVGETQYF.